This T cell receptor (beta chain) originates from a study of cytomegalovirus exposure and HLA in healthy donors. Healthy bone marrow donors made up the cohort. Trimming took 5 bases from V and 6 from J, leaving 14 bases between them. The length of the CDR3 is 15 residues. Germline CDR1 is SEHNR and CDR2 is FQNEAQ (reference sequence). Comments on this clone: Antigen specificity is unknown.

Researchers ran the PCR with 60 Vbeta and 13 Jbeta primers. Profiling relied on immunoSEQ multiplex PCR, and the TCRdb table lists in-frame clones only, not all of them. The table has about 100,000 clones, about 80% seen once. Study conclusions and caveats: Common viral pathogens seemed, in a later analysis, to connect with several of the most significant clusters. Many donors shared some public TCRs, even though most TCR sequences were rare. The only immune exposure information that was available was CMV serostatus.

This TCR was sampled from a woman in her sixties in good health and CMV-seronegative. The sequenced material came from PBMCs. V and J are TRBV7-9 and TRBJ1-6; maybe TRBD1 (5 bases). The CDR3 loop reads CASSPWRGGNSPLHF. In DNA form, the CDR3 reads TGTGCCAGCAGCCCCTGGAGGGGTGGTAATTCACCCCTCCACTTT.